The 5 T cell receptor beta chains in this list originate from one sample, sequenced in a study of cytomegalovirus exposure and HLA in healthy donors. A multiplex PCR was run with 60 Vbeta primers and 13 Jbeta primers. Repertoires were generated with immunoSEQ multiplex PCR, while TCRdb's copy carries only in-frame clones and drops some. The data show 200,000 to 250,000 clones, approximately 81% seen once. Source material: PBMCs. Source of these receptors: a human donor in good health.

The chain uses TRBV4-1 and TRBJ2-3, with 16 bases aligning to TRBD2. Germline-derived CDR1 and CDR2 are MGHRA and YSYEKL. J lost 0 bases, V lost 3 bases, and 15 bases had no gene match. The CDR3 covers 22 residues. The DNA of the CDR3 is TGCGCCAGCAGCCACTCTTTCCCGGGACTAGCGGGAGGGCCGATAAGCACAGATACGCAGTATTTT. Translation: CASSHSFPGLAGGPISTDTQYF.

V is TRBV5-6 and J is TRBJ2-7, with D possibly being TRBD1 (6 bases). Deletions cut 4 bases from V and 3 bases from J, with 14 bases between. The CDR3 is 14 amino acids. Germline assignment: CDR1 SGHDT and CDR2 YYEEEE. This chain's CDR3 is CASSTRQVYYEQYF. In DNA, the CDR3 is TGTGCCAGCAGCACCCGACAGGTTTACTACGAGCAGTACTTC.

This chain links TRBV14 with TRBJ1-1; TRBD1 might be the D (5 bases). The CDR3 has 13 residues. The V end was cut by 2 bases, the J end by 5 bases, with 9 bases between. CDR1 and CDR2 (germline): SGHDN, FVKESK. The CDR3 sequence: CASSQQGYTEAFF. The CDR3 bases are TGTGCCAGCAGCCAACAGGGTTATACTGAAGCTTTCTTT.

In DNA, the CDR3 is TGTGCCACCACCTCTCACTTGAACACTGAAGCTTTCTTT. Translation gives CATTSHLNTEAFF. J is TRBJ1-1 and V is TRBV15; D unresolved. Trimming took 7 bases from V and 0 from J, leaving 9 bases between them. Germline-derived CDR1 and CDR2 are LNHNV and YYDKDF (reference sequence). CDR3 length: 13 residues.

J is TRBJ2-3 and V is TRBV2, with TRBD1 matching over 9 bases. Germline lookup yields CDR1 SNHLY and CDR2 FYNNEI. J lost 4 bases, V lost 6 bases, and 5 bases had no gene match. The CDR3 covers 14 residues. For the CDR3, the DNA is TGTGCCAGCAGGGGACAGGGTGGGGCAGATACGCAGTATTTT. It is translated as CASRGQGGADTQYF.